The 8 T cell receptor beta chains below come from one sample, sequenced in a study of cytotoxic CD8 clonotypes in ibrutinib-treated CLL. Method: immunoSEQ multiplex PCR; TCRdb's copy keeps in-frame clones and lacks some. Here the sample spans 250,000 to 350,000 clones, 60% to 80% being singletons. This specimen consisted of PBMCs, obtained at disease progression, from a patient treated with ibrutinib. The receptors were gathered from a human donor with chronic lymphocytic leukemia.

J is TRBJ1-1 and V is TRBV6-5; a possible D gene is TRBD1 (5 bases). CDR1 and CDR2 from the germline V gene are MNHEY and SVGAGI. The CDR3 is 13 residues long. The V and J ends lost 7 bases and 4 bases respectively, with 13 bases between them. CDR3 sequence reads: CASISRVSTEAFF. The DNA of the CDR3 is TGTGCCAGCATAAGCAGGGTTAGCACTGAAGCTTTCTTT.

The V and J genes are TRBV7-9 and TRBJ2-7; the D is unclear. Per the germline V gene, CDR1 is SEHNR and CDR2 is FQNEAQ (reference sequence). This CDR3 has 14 amino acids. Trimming took off 1 base at V and 2 bases at J, with 9 bases between the two ends. CDR3: CASSLVLFPYEQYF. The CDR3 coding sequence is TGTGCCAGCAGCTTAGTTTTGTTCCCCTACGAGCAGTACTTC.

This chain joins TRBV6-5 and TRBJ1-6; D call uncertain. V was trimmed by 2 bases and J by 6 bases, leaving 8 bases between them. Germline CDR1 reads MNHEY; CDR2 reads SVGAGI. The CDR3 is 14 amino acids. Written as DNA, the CDR3 is TGTGCCAGCAGTTACACCTCAACTAATTCACCCCTCCACTTT. This encodes CASSYTSTNSPLHF.

The count of this clone is one. This chain links TRBV5-5 with TRBJ2-7; 7 bases match TRBD1. The CDR3 contains 14 residues. The V gene's germline CDR1 is SGHKS and CDR2 YYEKEE (reference sequence). The junction had 5 bases not matched to a gene; V was cut back by 1 base and J by 4 bases. CDR3 bases: TGTGCCAGCAGCTTGAGGAACAGGGGTTACGAGCAGTACTTC. It encodes CASSLRNRGYEQYF.

J is TRBJ1-1 and V is TRBV29-1; tentative D call: TRBD1 (5 bases). Germline V gives CDR1 SQVTM, CDR2 ANQGSEA. V was trimmed by 1 base and J by 4 bases, leaving 10 bases between them. The CDR3 covers 13 residues. The chain's CDR3 is CSVEGGRGTEAFF. In DNA, the CDR3 is TGCAGCGTTGAAGGGGGTAGGGGCACTGAAGCTTTCTTT.

This chain's CDR3 is CASSPGLAGGRYEQYF. CDR3 coding DNA: TGCGCCAGCAGCCCCGGACTAGCGGGGGGGCGGTACGAGCAGTACTTC. The chain has TRBV5-1 and TRBJ2-7, with 15 positions matching TRBD2. The germline V gene encodes CDR1 SGHRS and CDR2 YFSETQ. The CDR3 spans 16 residues. V dropped 4 bases and J dropped 4; count of bases not matched to a gene: 6. The full variable domain, its missing parts supplied by reference TRBV5-1 and TRBJ2-7, is KAGVTQTPRYLIKTRGQQVTLSCSPISGHRSVSWYQQTPGQGLQFLFEYFSETQRNKGNFPGRFSGRQFSNSRSEMNVSTLELGDSALYLCASSPGLAGGRYEQYFGPGTRLTVT.

The chain has TRBV19 and TRBJ2-7; D uncertain. Between the trimmed V and J ends, which lost 5 bases and 9 bases, there was a span of 17 bases. The CDR3 spans 13 residues. The germline gives CDR1 LNHDA, CDR2 SQIVND (reference sequence). The CDR3 bases are TGTGCCAGTAGTTTGGGCACCAACTACCCGCAGTACTTC. Its protein is CASSLGTNYPQYF.

This chain joins TRBV7-9 and TRBJ1-3; unclear D gene. CDR1 is SEHNR and CDR2 is FQNEAQ in the germline V gene (reference sequence). V lost 4 bases, J lost 4 bases, and 5 bases lay in between. The CDR3 spans 12 residues. The CDR3 DNA follows: TGTGCCAGCAGCTCAGGAGGAAACACCATATATTTT. Amino acid sequence: CASSSGGNTIYF. Complete variable domain (other parts from reference TRBV7-9 and TRBJ1-3): DTGVSQNPRHKITKRGQNVTFRCDPISEHNRLYWYRQTLGQGPEFLTYFQNEAQLEKSRLLSDRFSAERPKGSFSTLEIQRTEQGDSAMYLCASSSGGNTIYFGEGSWLTVV.